This T cell receptor (beta chain) was captured in a study of Graves' ophthalmopathy and Graves' hyperthyroidism (dated by TCRdb to about 2018). For context, the study as a whole: Peripheral blood was collected before any treatment was given, at the time of initial diagnosis. The study used signatures of the TCR beta repertoire to tell Graves' ophthalmopathy apart from Graves' hyperthyroidism and to predict which patients would progress to ophthalmopathy. In total, over 130 blood samples were TCR-sequenced: under 45 ophthalmopathy, around 75 hyperthyroidism and around 17 hyperthyroidism-to-ophthalmopathy patients. To explore V-J signatures that distinguish ophthalmopathy from hyperthyroidism, a discovery set of 100 patients was enrolled, made up of more than 40 with ophthalmopathy and some 56 with stable hyperthyroidism. An independent validation cohort comprised fewer than 20 hyperthyroidism patients and about 16 patients who later progressed from hyperthyroidism to ophthalmopathy. In several hyperthyroidism patients, the T-cell repertoires found in thyroid tissue were compared with those found in blood. Once sampling was done, hyperthyroidism patients were given methimazole at a starting dose of 30 mg daily, while ophthalmopathy patients were given high-dose intravenous methylprednisolone. Study-wide findings and limitations: Sample size was not statistically predetermined, and group allocation was not concealed from the investigators. In cross-validation, the 13-signature model distinguished ophthalmopathy from stable hyperthyroidism with 87.88% sensitivity and 81% to 82% specificity, while in the test set the corresponding values were around 79% and 71%. In validation, the model predicted ophthalmopathy progression with about 64% sensitivity and around 72% specificity; 12 predicted patients were CT-confirmed with GO in a median of about 6.2 months. Most expanded thyroid clonotypes with frequency above 0.001 were also detected in blood, suggesting blood repertoires may reflect the thyroid immune response.

Of note for this clonotype: Its antigen has not been determined. The sample holds no much larger clone one base away, and base qualities are not on file.

For repertoire sequencing, TCR beta CDR3 regions were amplified from RNA transcripts. A first-round RT-PCR used HTBI primers with the Qiagen OneStep RT-PCR kit, followed by a second-round multiplex PCR, size selection and purification. Libraries were sequenced on an Illumina HiSeq2000 using paired-end 100 bp reads. Processing in the source paper ran as follows. SOAPnuke was used to process the reads, throwing out any read that had adapters, had uncalled bases, had a mean Phred below 15, or lacked an exact constant-primer or identifier match. High-quality paired reads were merged with COPE v1.2.5. Clonotypes were defined as unique nucleotide sequences and were aligned to IMGT TRB V, D and J references using MiTCR v1.1. Only V-J combinations with frequency above 0.0001 were analysed, covering about 99% of repertoires. A TCR clonal expansion and chaos score per V-J combination was defined as the ratio of F50 clonal expansion to chaos observed in the TCRdist matrix. Welch's t-statistics and random forest were used to reduce features to about a dozen V-J combinations, which were fed into a naive Bayes classifier. The similarity between thyroid and blood repertoires was quantified using the Morisita-Horn index. TCRdb redid the processing of the public reads, applying fastp at Q25 and MiXCR, and retained in-frame beta chains. Each CDR3 protein appears once, grouped with its most common genes and DNA. For this entry, the V and J calls and clone size follow TCRdb and not the study's own pipeline. This sample is represented by approximately 700,000 distinct CDR3 sequences; roughly two fifths of them were singletons. The top ten constitute more than 3% of the sample.

Ophthalmopathy patients had moderately to severely active disease, Clinical Activity Score of at least 3, NOSPECS grade of at least 4, and disease duration under 3 months. Anyone with other autoimmune diseases, uncontrolled infections, pregnancy or lactation was excluded from the study. Diagnosis was based on clinical symptoms, serum thyroxine, TRAb, thyroid ultrasound and orbital computed tomography. Ficoll-Paque density gradient centrifugation was used to isolate PBMCs from about 10 ml of fresh peripheral blood. Total RNA was extracted using Trizol reagent, and RNA quality was checked on an Agilent 2100 Bioanalyzer. Trimming takes 3 bases off V and 8 bases off J; junction bases not matched to a gene: 11. The CDR3 has 16 amino acids, counting the end cysteine and phenylalanine. Only CDR3 DNA is held: 48 bases, read in frame from base 1. CDR1 is given as SGHAT and CDR2 as FQDESV, both from the germline V gene (reference sequence).

The sequence was collected from an adult man with Graves' ophthalmopathy. The chain links TRBV11-1 with TRBJ1-2, and 11 junctional nucleotides match TRBD1. Material: peripheral blood. The nucleotide sequence is given as TGTGCCAGCAGCTTCAGTCCCGGGACAGGGGGAGCAGGCTACACCTTC. The encoded protein is CASSFSPGTGGAGYTF.